Listed below are T cell receptor beta chains from one sample, sequenced in a study of identical twins' blood T cells. Using its own MiXCR run on the 5' RACE reads, TCRdb lists one record per CDR3 protein. The sample records 300,000 to 400,000 distinct CDR3 sequences, about 28% being singletons. Sequencing was carried out using PBMCs. All receptors come from a woman aged 18 to 55 in good health. Both conserved end residues are part of each CDR3. Fields, in order: D gene, V gene, J gene, clone size, CDR3 DNA, CDR3 protein. A D gene is named only where the DNA matches it firmly. Clone sizes are given selectively: once, few, many, or a class where the clone is expanded.

D: TRBD1; V: TRBV5-1; J: TRBJ1-2; size: few; DNA: TGCGCCAGCAGCACCCGGACAGGGGGCGACTATGGCTACACCTTC; CDR3: CASSTRTGGDYGYTF
D: TRBD2; V: TRBV20-1; J: TRBJ2-7; size: .; DNA: TGCAGTGCTAGAGGCCAACGTCGGGAGGTCGAGCAGTACTTC; CDR3: CSARGQRREVEQYF
D: TRBD1; V: TRBV3-1; J: TRBJ1-2; size: few; DNA: TGTGCCAGCAGCCCGCGGACAGGGCACTATGGCTACACCTTC; CDR3: CASSPRTGHYGYTF
D: .; V: TRBV4-1; J: TRBJ1-1; size: .; DNA: TGCGCCAGCAGCGTACCGGGAGGGTTAGCTTTCTTT; CDR3: CASSVPGGLAFF
D: .; V: TRBV21-1; J: TRBJ2-1; size: many; DNA: TGTGCCAGCAGCCAGGGATATAAAACCGATGAGCAGTTCTTC; CDR3: CASSQGYKTDEQFF
D: TRBD1; V: TRBV19; J: TRBJ1-5; size: .; DNA: TGTGCCAGTCTGGAATTAGGGGGCGGAGGCAATCAGCCCCAGCATTTT; CDR3: CASLELGGGGNQPQHF
D: .; V: TRBV5-1; J: TRBJ1-4; size: .; DNA: TGCGCCAGCAACTTGATAAGGGCCGCTAATGAAAAACTGTTTTTT; CDR3: CASNLIRAANEKLFF
D: TRBD1; V: TRBV6-4; J: TRBJ1-2; size: once; DNA: TGTGCCAGCAGTCGACAGGGCTTTGGCTATGGCTACACCTTC; CDR3: CASSRQGFGYGYTF
D: .; V: TRBV27; J: TRBJ2-3; size: many; DNA: TGTGCCAGCAGTTTTGGGGAGGCGCAGTATTTT; CDR3: CASSFGEAQYF
D: .; V: TRBV28; J: TRBJ1-5; size: many; DNA: TGTGCCAGCAGTCAAAATAGTTTAAGGATAACCCATCAGCCCCAGCATTTT; CDR3: CASSQNSLRITHQPQHF
D: .; V: TRBV5-1; J: TRBJ2-2; size: .; DNA: TGCGCCGGCAGCCCCAGCGCCGTGGAGCTGTTTTTT; CDR3: CAGSPSAVELFF
D: .; V: TRBV29-1; J: TRBJ1-2; size: few; DNA: TGCAGCGTCGGGGACTGGAATGGCTACACCTTC; CDR3: CSVGDWNGYTF
D: TRBD2; V: TRBV20-1; J: TRBJ2-2; size: .; DNA: TGCAGTGGACTAGCAGACACCGGGGAGCTGTTTTTT; CDR3: CSGLADTGELFF
D: .; V: TRBV6-5; J: TRBJ1-5; size: many; DNA: TGTGCCAGCAGTTACTCGAAGCATCAGCCCCAGCATTTT; CDR3: CASSYSKHQPQHF
D: .; V: TRBV2; J: TRBJ1-2; size: few; DNA: TGTGCCACCAAGGATAACTATGGCTACACCTTC; CDR3: CATKDNYGYTF
D: .; V: TRBV6-2/TRBV6-3; J: TRBJ1-1; size: .; DNA: TGTGCCAGCAGTAATTTGAGAAAAGGGGTCGTGAACACTGAAGCTTTCTTT; CDR3: CASSNLRKGVVNTEAFF
D: .; V: TRBV5-1; J: TRBJ2-3; size: .; DNA: TGCGCCAGCAACCTCCGTGCCAGGGCGAAAGATACGCAGTATTTT; CDR3: CASNLRARAKDTQYF
D: .; V: TRBV20-1; J: TRBJ1-1; size: .; DNA: TGCAGTGCTAGAGTTCCCGGACAATCCACTGAAGCTTTCTTT; CDR3: CSARVPGQSTEAFF
D: .; V: TRBV18; J: TRBJ1-1; size: .; DNA: TGTGCCAGCTCACGGGGGGCGGAGAACACTGAAGCTTTCTTT; CDR3: CASSRGAENTEAFF
D: .; V: TRBV2; J: TRBJ1-1; size: .; DNA: TGTGCCAGCAGTGAGGGGGGGCTGTACACTGAAGCTTTCTTT; CDR3: CASSEGGLYTEAFF
D: TRBD2; V: TRBV5-1; J: TRBJ2-1; size: few; DNA: TGCGCCAGCAGCTTAGCGGGATTGGTCTACAATGAGCAGTTCTTC; CDR3: CASSLAGLVYNEQFF
D: .; V: TRBV20-1; J: TRBJ1-6; size: few; DNA: TGCAGTGCCACAGACAGGAGAGGATCACCCCTCCACTTT; CDR3: CSATDRRGSPLHF
D: TRBD1; V: TRBV2; J: TRBJ1-4; size: few; DNA: TGTGCCAGCAGTGATGTGGGACAGGGTAATGAAAAACTGTTTTTT; CDR3: CASSDVGQGNEKLFF
D: .; V: TRBV5-1; J: TRBJ1-1; size: .; DNA: TGCGCCAGCAGCTTGACCCCTCCAGAGACGTCGCGAGCTTTCTTT; CDR3: CASSLTPPETSRAFF
D: TRBD2; V: TRBV4-2; J: TRBJ2-2; size: .; DNA: TGTGCCAGCAGCAACGAGCGGGGGGTGACCGGGGAGCTGTTTTTT; CDR3: CASSNERGVTGELFF
D: .; V: TRBV7-8; J: TRBJ1-3; size: once; DNA: TGTGCCAGCAGCTTAGTTGGGACAAGTACATCTGGAAACACCATATATTTT; CDR3: CASSLVGTSTSGNTIYF
D: .; V: TRBV30; J: TRBJ1-5; size: .; DNA: TGTGCCTGGAACGGCAGGGCTTTAGGACAGCCCCAGCATTTT; CDR3: CAWNGRALGQPQHF
D: .; V: TRBV6-1; J: TRBJ1-6; size: many; DNA: TGTGCCAGCAGTGAAGGGACAACGTATAATTCACCCCTCCACTTT; CDR3: CASSEGTTYNSPLHF
D: .; V: TRBV5-1; J: TRBJ2-3; size: .; DNA: TGCGCCAGCAGCTTGGAAAACACAGATACGCAGTATTTT; CDR3: CASSLENTDTQYF
D: .; V: TRBV5-1; J: TRBJ2-7; size: many; DNA: TGCGCCAGCAGCGTCACGAGGGGGGCAGTCGACGAGCAGTACTTC; CDR3: CASSVTRGAVDEQYF
D: .; V: TRBV20-1; J: TRBJ1-5; size: .; DNA: TGCAGTGCTTGCCGGACGAATCAGCCCCAGCATTTT; CDR3: CSACRTNQPQHF
D: .; V: TRBV9; J: TRBJ2-3; size: few; DNA: TGTGCCAGCACCCCTGGGACAGATACGCAGTATTTT; CDR3: CASTPGTDTQYF
D: .; V: TRBV5-1; J: TRBJ2-2; size: few; DNA: TGCGCCAGCAGCTTAAAAACCTCCGAGCATACCGGGGAGCTGTTTTTT; CDR3: CASSLKTSEHTGELFF
D: .; V: TRBV5-1; J: TRBJ2-3; size: .; DNA: TGCGCCAGCAGCTTGGCCGTTTGGCAGCGTTTCTCTACGCAGTATTTT; CDR3: CASSLAVWQRFSTQYF
D: .; V: TRBV3-1; J: TRBJ2-7; size: few; DNA: TGTGCCAGCAGCCAAGATGGTCGCCGGACTTACGAGCAGTACTTC; CDR3: CASSQDGRRTYEQYF
D: .; V: TRBV20-1; J: TRBJ1-2; size: .; DNA: TGCAGTGCTCCTGGGGTTGGGGGCTACACCTTC; CDR3: CSAPGVGGYTF
D: .; V: TRBV18; J: TRBJ2-5; size: .; DNA: TGTGCCAGCTCACCGACAGATCAAGAGACCCAGTACTTC; CDR3: CASSPTDQETQYF
D: .; V: TRBV29-1; J: TRBJ1-2; size: many; DNA: TGCAGCGTTGATTCCGCAGGGGCTGGTTCATATGGCTACACCTTC; CDR3: CSVDSAGAGSYGYTF
D: TRBD2; V: TRBV27; J: TRBJ2-1; size: few; DNA: TGTGCCAGCAGTTTACAGACTAGCGGGAGGGGTGAGCAGTTCTTC; CDR3: CASSLQTSGRGEQFF
D: .; V: TRBV19; J: TRBJ1-5; size: .; DNA: TGTGCCAGTAGTAAGGGGTTGGTGAGGGGCAATCAGCCCCAGCATTTT; CDR3: CASSKGLVRGNQPQHF
D: TRBD1; V: TRBV4-3; J: TRBJ1-1; size: few; DNA: TGCGCCAGCAGCCAAGATAGGGTCAGGACAGGGGGCTTCGACACTGAAGCTTTCTTT; CDR3: CASSQDRVRTGGFDTEAFF
D: .; V: TRBV20-1; J: TRBJ2-1; size: few; DNA: TGCAGTGCTAGAGACCCTGTGGGCTCAAATGAGCAGTTCTTC; CDR3: CSARDPVGSNEQFF
D: .; V: TRBV25-1; J: TRBJ2-2; size: few; DNA: TGTGCCAGCGGGCATAAGACCAACACCGGGGAGCTGTTTTTT; CDR3: CASGHKTNTGELFF
D: TRBD1; V: TRBV6-2/TRBV6-3; J: TRBJ1-1; size: few; DNA: TGTGCCAGCAGTTCGAGCCAACAGGGGCGATCTTTCTTT; CDR3: CASSSSQQGRSFF
D: .; V: TRBV6-1; J: TRBJ1-1; size: .; DNA: TGTGCCAGCAGTGACATTTGGGGAGGGGTGAGTACTGAAGCTTTCTTT; CDR3: CASSDIWGGVSTEAFF
D: .; V: TRBV12-3/TRBV12-4; J: TRBJ1-2; size: .; DNA: TGTGCCACCCCTTCGGGGCCGCGAGGCTACACCTTC; CDR3: CATPSGPRGYTF
D: .; V: TRBV6-5; J: TRBJ2-1; size: many; DNA: TGTGCCAGCAGTGAGGGGTTCTTTGGCTACTACAATGAGCAGTTCTTC; CDR3: CASSEGFFGYYNEQFF
D: .; V: TRBV20-1; J: TRBJ1-3; size: .; DNA: TGCAGTGCGTCGACAGGATTCGGAAACACCATATATTTT; CDR3: CSASTGFGNTIYF
D: TRBD1; V: TRBV5-1; J: TRBJ1-1; size: .; DNA: TGCGCCAGCAAACCGGGACAGGGGGGCTTCGGGACTGAAGCATTCTTT; CDR3: CASKPGQGGFGTEAFF
D: .; V: TRBV6-4; J: TRBJ1-2; size: .; DNA: TGTGCCAGCAGTCCTAACTCTCTAAACAATGGCTACACCTTC; CDR3: CASSPNSLNNGYTF
D: .; V: TRBV20-1; J: TRBJ2-3; size: .; DNA: TGCAGTGCCCCTGTTTACGGGGGACCGCCTGATACGCAGTATTTT; CDR3: CSAPVYGGPPDTQYF